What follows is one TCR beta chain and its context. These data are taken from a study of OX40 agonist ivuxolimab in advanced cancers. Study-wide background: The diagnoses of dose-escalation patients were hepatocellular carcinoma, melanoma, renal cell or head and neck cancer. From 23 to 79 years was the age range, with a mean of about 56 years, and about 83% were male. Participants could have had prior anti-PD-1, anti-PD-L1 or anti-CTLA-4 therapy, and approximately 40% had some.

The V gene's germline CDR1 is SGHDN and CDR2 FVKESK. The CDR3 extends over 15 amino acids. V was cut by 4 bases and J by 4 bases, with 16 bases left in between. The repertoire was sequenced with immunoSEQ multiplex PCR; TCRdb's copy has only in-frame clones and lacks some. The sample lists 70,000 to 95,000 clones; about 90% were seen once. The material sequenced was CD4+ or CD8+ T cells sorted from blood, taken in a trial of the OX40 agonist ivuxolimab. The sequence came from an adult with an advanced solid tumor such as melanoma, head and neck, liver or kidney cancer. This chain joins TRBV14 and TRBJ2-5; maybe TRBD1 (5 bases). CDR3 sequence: CASSLSWGTGETQYF. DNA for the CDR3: TGTGCCAGCAGCCTTTCCTGGGGAACAGGAGAGACCCAGTACTTC.